These 28 T cell receptor beta chains share one sample of origin, sequenced in a study of blood T cell repertoires in COVID-19. Generated by immunoSEQ multiplex PCR, the TCRdb table keeps only in-frame clones and is missing some. The sample lists fewer than 300,000 clones, approximately 77% occurring once. Sample: peripheral blood. Receptors originate from a woman under 30 with acute or convalescent COVID-19.

The V gene is TRBV9, the J gene TRBJ1-1; 8 nucleotides line up with TRBD1. The V gene end was trimmed by 0 bases and the J gene end by 9 bases; junction bases not matched to a gene: 1. Germline CDR1 reads SGDLS; CDR2 reads YYNGEE. The CDR3 sequence is 12 residues long. As DNA, the CDR3 is TGTGCCAGCAGCGTAGACAGGGGGAAAGCTTTCTTT. Translating gives CASSVDRGKAFF.

The genes are TRBV7-9 and TRBJ1-5, with D possibly TRBD1 on 5 matching bases. V dropped 5 bases and J dropped 8 bases, with 13 bases sitting between them. The CDR3 totals 13 residues. From germline, CDR1 is SEHNR and CDR2 FQNEAQ (reference sequence). In DNA form, the CDR3 reads TGTGCCAGCAGCAAGACAGTCGCTGAGCCCCAGCATTTT. Translated, it gives CASSKTVAEPQHF.

This chain links TRBV28 with TRBJ1-6; D is unresolved. Trimming pared 10 bases from V and 0 bases from J, leaving 7 bases between. Germline values: CDR1 MDHEN, CDR2 SYDVKM. The CDR3 extends over 13 amino acids. In nucleotides, the CDR3 is TGTGCCATGCGTAGCTCCTATAATTCACCCCTCCACTTT. Translation gives CAMRSSYNSPLHF.

V gene TRBV29-1 combines with J gene TRBJ1-3; D ambiguous. This CDR3 is 16 amino acids long. CDR1 is SQVTM and CDR2 is ANQGSEA in the germline V gene. V was trimmed by 4 bases and J by 0 bases, leaving 16 bases between them. The CDR3: CSVVRIGGPSGNTIYF. In DNA, the CDR3 is TGCAGCGTTGTTCGTATAGGCGGTCCCTCTGGAAACACCATATATTTT.

This clone was counted many times. The V and J genes are TRBV15 and TRBJ2-1; 14 nucleotides line up with TRBD2. V was clipped by 1 base and J by 0 bases; unmatched bases: 5. This CDR3 is built from 19 residues. Looked up from germline, CDR1 is LNHNV and CDR2 is YYDKDF (reference sequence). CDR3 coding DNA: TGTGCCACCAGCAGAGGGCGGACTAGCGGGAGGAGCTCCTACAATGAGCAGTTCTTC. Protein: CATSRGRTSGRSSYNEQFF.

The V call is TRBV6-5, the J call TRBJ2-2, with 7 bases aligning to TRBD2. The CDR3 is made up of 14 amino acids. J was trimmed by 4 bases and V by 9 bases; bases with no gene match: 8. The germline CDR1 and CDR2 sequences are MNHEY and SVGAGI. The CDR3 coding sequence is TGTGCCAGTGTGCGGGAGTTCGGCACCGGGGAGCTGTTTTTT. This encodes CASVREFGTGELFF.

The chain has TRBV5-1 and TRBJ1-1, with a possible D match to TRBD1 (6 bases). V lost 2 bases to trimming and J lost 1 base, with 15 bases between them. This CDR3 contains 16 residues. Germline CDR1 SGHRS, CDR2 YFSETQ. CDR3 sequence: CASSFLGQTGNTEAFF. The DNA for the CDR3 is TGCGCCAGCAGCTTCCTCGGGCAGACAGGGAACACTGAAGCTTTCTTT.

V and J are TRBV7-9 and TRBJ2-7; D perhaps matches TRBD2 (5 bases). The CDR3 extends over 13 amino acids. The V end was cut by 1 base, the J end by 5 bases, with 9 bases between. Germline loops: CDR1 SEHNR, CDR2 FQNEAQ (reference sequence). This CDR3 reads CASSLGGVNEQYF. The CDR3 region has the DNA TGTGCCAGCAGCTTAGGGGGAGTTAACGAGCAGTACTTC.

This clone showed up just once. The CDR3 sequence: CASSRQGAADTQYF. The CDR3 DNA is TGTGCCAGCTCTCGTCAGGGGGCCGCAGATACGCAGTATTTT. The chain uses TRBV18 and TRBJ2-3; TRBD1 matches 8 bases. The germline gives CDR1 KGHSH, CDR2 LQKENI. Losses at the gene ends were 6 bases for V and 4 bases for J; bases not matched to a gene: 6. The CDR3 runs to 14 residues. The variable domain in full, with the rest retrieved from reference TRBV18 and TRBJ2-3, is NAGVMQNPRHLVRRRGQEARLRCSPMKGHSHVYWYRQLPEEGLKFMVYLQKENIIDESGMPKERFSAEFPKEGPSILRIQQVVRGDSAAYFCASSRQGAADTQYFGPGTRLTVL.

The chain employs TRBV27 and TRBJ2-2, with TRBD2 matching 8 bases. Germline assignment: CDR1 MNHEY and CDR2 SMNVEV (reference sequence). This CDR3 region has 15 residues. J gave up 4 bases and V 8 bases, and 9 bases lay outside the gene matches. The CDR3 DNA reads TGTGCCAGCTCCTCACTAGCGGTCATCACCGGGGAGCTGTTTTTT. Amino acids: CASSSLAVITGELFF.

V is TRBV3-1 (or the pseudogene TRBV3-2) and J is TRBJ1-6, with 7 bases aligning to TRBD1. Germline CDR1 LGHDT, CDR2 YNNKEL (reference sequence). Unmatched junction bases numbered 3, after V lost 2 bases and J lost 5 bases. The CDR3 length is 15 residues. The CDR3 region has the DNA TGTGCCAGCAGCCAAATAGACAGGGATAATTCACCCCTCCACTTT. Translated: CASSQIDRDNSPLHF.

The V gene is TRBV27, the J gene TRBJ2-2; maybe TRBD1 (5 bases). The V and J ends lost 1 base and 6 bases respectively, with 12 bases between them. The germline CDR1 and CDR2 sequences are MNHEY and SMNVEV (reference sequence). This CDR3 is built from 15 residues. In nucleotides, the CDR3 is TGTGCCAGCAGTTTATTGTTCCAGGGCCCCGGGGAGCTGTTTTTT. As protein: CASSLLFQGPGELFF.

The CDR3 DNA reads TGTGCCAGCAGCCAACAGGGGGCGGAGACTGAAGCTTTCTTT. Protein: CASSQQGAETEAFF. The V and J genes are TRBV3-1 (or the pseudogene TRBV3-2) and TRBJ1-1; 8 bases line up with TRBD1. CDR3 length: 14 amino acids. Losses at the gene ends were 2 bases for V and 5 bases for J; bases not matched to a gene: 4. Germline V CDR1 and CDR2: LGHDT, YNNKEL (reference sequence).

Written as DNA, the CDR3 is TGTGCCAGCAGCTTCGGACAGACGAACACTGAAGCTTTCTTT. It encodes CASSFGQTNTEAFF. The chain links TRBV7-6 to TRBJ1-1, with D perhaps matching TRBD1 (6 bases). The CDR3 contains 14 residues. V shed 3 bases and J shed 1 base, with 9 bases lying between them. The germline gives CDR1 SGHVS, CDR2 FNYEAQ.

In this sample, this clone turned up a few times. This chain links TRBV9 with TRBJ1-6; 10 bases fit TRBD1. The CDR3 consists of 16 residues. CDR1 is SGDLS and CDR2 is YYNGEE in the germline V gene. With V trimmed by 4 bases and J by 7 bases, 8 bases remained unmatched. CDR3: CASSREGGQGNSPLHF. CDR3 in DNA: TGTGCCAGCAGCAGAGAAGGGGGACAGGGGAATTCACCCCTCCACTTT.

This chain links TRBV19 with TRBJ1-2; TRBD1 is a possible D gene (6 bases). The CDR3 spans 13 residues. The V and J ends lost 6 bases and 2 bases respectively, with 10 bases between them. Germline CDR1 is LNHDA and CDR2 is SQIVND (reference sequence). The DNA for the CDR3 is TGTGCCAGTAGCCGGACAGAAAACTATGGCTACACCTTC. Protein product: CASSRTENYGYTF.

This clone was counted a single time. The genes are TRBV13 and TRBJ2-7, with D uncertain. V lost 5 bases to trimming and J lost 7 bases, with 12 bases between them. CDR3 length: 12 residues. CDR1 is PRHDT and CDR2 is FYEKMQ in the germline V gene (reference sequence). The CDR3 nucleotides are TGTGCCAGCAGCCCCCTTTTCCGGGAGCAGTACTTC. It specifies CASSPLFREQYF. The full variable domain, its missing parts supplied by reference TRBV13 and TRBJ2-7, is AAGVIQSPRHLIKEKRETATLKCYPIPRHDTVYWYQQGPGQDPQFLISFYEKMQSDKGSIPDRFSAQQFSDYHSELNMSSLELGDSALYFCASSPLFREQYFGPGTRLTVT.

The chain employs TRBV28 and TRBJ1-1; D might be TRBD1 (6 bases). Deletions cut 6 bases from V and 0 bases from J, with 17 bases between. Germline lookup yields CDR1 MDHEN and CDR2 SYDVKM. The CDR3 runs 16 residues. The DNA of the CDR3 is TGTGCCAGCAGCCCGTCAGGGGATAGTATGAACACTGAAGCTTTCTTT. The encoded protein is CASSPSGDSMNTEAFF.

The chain joins TRBV6-4 to TRBJ2-2, with 11 bases matching TRBD2. The CDR3 is 17 residues long. The junction had 4 bases not matched to a gene; V was cut back by 2 bases and J by 2 bases. Germline V gives CDR1 MRHNA, CDR2 SNTAGT. The CDR3, as DNA: TGTGCCAGCAGTGACCCTAGCGGGAGGCCCAACACCGGGGAGCTGTTTTTT. As protein: CASSDPSGRPNTGELFF.

The chain carries TRBV24-1 and TRBJ2-3; tentative D call: TRBD2 (5 bases). In germline, CDR1 is KGHDR, CDR2 SFDVKD. Deletions cut 2 bases from V and 6 bases from J, with 14 bases between. The CDR3 length is 15 residues. The CDR3 here is CATSDSDWDVDTQYF. CDR3 bases: TGTGCCACCAGTGATTCGGACTGGGATGTGGATACGCAGTATTTT.

This chain uses TRBV2 with TRBJ2-5; a possible D gene is TRBD2 (6 bases). Trimming pared 3 bases from V and 9 bases from J, leaving 20 bases between. Germline CDR1 reads SNHLY; CDR2 reads FYNNEI. The CDR3 has 15 residues. The CDR3 DNA follows: TGTGCCAGCAGTGATAGGGGACTCCAACTTGGGGCCCAGTACTTC. Translated: CASSDRGLQLGAQYF. Together with reference TRBV2 and TRBJ2-5, the CDR3 gives the full variable domain: EPEVTQTPSHQVTQMGQEVILRCVPISNHLYFYWYRQILGQKVEFLVSFYNNEISEKSEIFDDQFSVERPDGSNFTLKIRSTKLEDSAMYFCASSDRGLQLGAQYFGPGTRLLVL.

The CDR3 nucleotides are TGTGCCAGTAGTATAAGGGGGAGTGATTACGAGCAGTACTTC. Translated, it gives CASSIRGSDYEQYF. This chain joins TRBV19 and TRBJ2-7, with D tentatively TRBD1 (6 bases). V lost 2 bases to trimming and J lost 4 bases, with 12 bases between them. Germline values: CDR1 LNHDA, CDR2 SQIVND (reference sequence). The CDR3 has 14 amino acids.

There are a few counts of this clone. The chain joins TRBV7-3 to TRBJ2-7; 10 bases line up with TRBD1. Trimming cost V 2 bases and J 4 bases; bases outside gene matches: 5. Germline V lookup: CDR1 SGHTA, CDR2 FQGTGA. This CDR3 is 15 amino acids long. In DNA form, the CDR3 reads TGTGCCAGCAGCTTAGGGGGACAGGGGATTTACGAGCAGTACTTC. As protein: CASSLGGQGIYEQYF.

V and J are TRBV27 and TRBJ1-2; D not resolved. Trimming stripped 0 bases from V and 1 base from J, with 6 bases between. Germline CDR1 reads MNHEY; CDR2 reads SMNVEV (reference sequence). The CDR3 runs to 14 residues. The chain's CDR3 is CASSLSASNYGYTF. DNA of the CDR3: TGTGCCAGCAGTTTATCGGCCAGTAACTATGGCTACACCTTC.

The J gene is TRBJ1-5, the V gene TRBV6-1; a weak D match, TRBD1 (5 bases). Trimming took 1 base from V and 0 from J, leaving 10 bases between them. Germline lookup yields CDR1 MNHNS and CDR2 SASEGT. This CDR3 comprises 16 residues. The CDR3 DNA reads as TGTGCCAGCAGTGAAGGACCAGGGAATAGCAATCAGCCCCAGCATTTT. Protein: CASSEGPGNSNQPQHF.

A remark on this clone: The sample contains more than one DNA sequence encoding this CDR3. The chain couples TRBV20-1 to TRBJ1-2; D possibly corresponds to TRBD1 (5 bases). The V and J ends lost 6 bases and 4 bases respectively, with 9 bases between them. The CDR3 contains 11 residues. In germline, CDR1 is DFQATT, CDR2 SNEGSKA (reference sequence). As DNA, the CDR3 is TGCAGTGCCTCCGGGGGCTATGGCTACACCTTC. Translation: CSASGGYGYTF.

The chain carries TRBV15 and TRBJ2-1, with 12 bases fitting TRBD2. Germline trimming cut 1 base from V and 2 bases from J; bases unmatched to any gene: 12. CDR1 and CDR2 from the germline V gene are LNHNV and YYDKDF (reference sequence). The CDR3 is made up of 20 amino acids. CDR3 loop: CATSRAGVRLAGVPYNEQFF. CDR3 nucleotide sequence: TGTGCCACCAGCAGAGCCGGGGTCCGACTAGCGGGAGTACCCTACAATGAGCAGTTCTTC. Based on the CDR3 plus reference TRBV15 and TRBJ2-1, the full variable domain is DAMVIQNPRYQVTQFGKPVTLSCSQTLNHNVMYWYQQKSSQAPKLLFHYYDKDFNNEADTPDNFQSRRPNTSFCFLDIRSPGLGDTAMYLCATSRAGVRLAGVPYNEQFFGPGTRLTVL.

The V and J genes are TRBV3-1 (or the pseudogene TRBV3-2) and TRBJ2-7; the match to TRBD2 covers 8 bases. The CDR3 runs to 16 residues. Germline V gene lookup returns CDR1 LGHDT and CDR2 YNNKEL (reference sequence). V was pared by 2 bases and J by 3 bases, with 9 bases of the junction left unmatched. CDR3 protein: CASSQPPGLGLYEQYF. The CDR3, as DNA: TGTGCCAGCAGCCAACCACCGGGACTAGGTCTCTACGAGCAGTACTTC.